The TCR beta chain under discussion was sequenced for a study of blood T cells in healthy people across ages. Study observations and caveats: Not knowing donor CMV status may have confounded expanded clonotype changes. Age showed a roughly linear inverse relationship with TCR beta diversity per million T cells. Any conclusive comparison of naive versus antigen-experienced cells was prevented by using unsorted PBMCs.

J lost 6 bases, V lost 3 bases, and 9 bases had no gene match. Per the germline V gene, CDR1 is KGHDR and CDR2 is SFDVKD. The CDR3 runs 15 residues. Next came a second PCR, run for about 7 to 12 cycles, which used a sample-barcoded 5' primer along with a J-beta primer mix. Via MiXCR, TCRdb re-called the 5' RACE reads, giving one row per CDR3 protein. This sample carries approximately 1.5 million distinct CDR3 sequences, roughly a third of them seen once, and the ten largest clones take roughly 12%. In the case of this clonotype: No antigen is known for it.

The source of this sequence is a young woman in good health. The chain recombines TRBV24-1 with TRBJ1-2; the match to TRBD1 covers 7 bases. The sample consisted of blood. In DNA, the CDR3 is TGTGCCACCAGTGATGCCCGAACAGGGGTTCATGGCTACACCTTC. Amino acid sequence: CATSDARTGVHGYTF.